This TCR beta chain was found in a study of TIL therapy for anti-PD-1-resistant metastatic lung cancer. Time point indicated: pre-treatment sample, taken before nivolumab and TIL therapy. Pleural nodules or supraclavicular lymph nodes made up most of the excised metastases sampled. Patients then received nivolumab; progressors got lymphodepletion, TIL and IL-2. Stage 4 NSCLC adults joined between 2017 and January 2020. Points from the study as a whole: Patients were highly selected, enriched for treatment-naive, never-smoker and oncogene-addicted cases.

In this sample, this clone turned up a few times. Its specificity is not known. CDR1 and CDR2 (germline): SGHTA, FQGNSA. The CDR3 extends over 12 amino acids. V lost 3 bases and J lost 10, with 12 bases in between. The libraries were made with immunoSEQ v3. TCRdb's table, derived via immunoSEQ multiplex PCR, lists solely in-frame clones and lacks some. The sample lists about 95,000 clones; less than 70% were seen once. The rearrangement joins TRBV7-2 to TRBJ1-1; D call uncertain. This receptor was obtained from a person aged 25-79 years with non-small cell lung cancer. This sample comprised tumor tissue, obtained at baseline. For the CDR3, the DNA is TGTGCCAGCAGCTTGGGCATCCGGGGAGCTTTCTTT. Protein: CASSLGIRGAFF.